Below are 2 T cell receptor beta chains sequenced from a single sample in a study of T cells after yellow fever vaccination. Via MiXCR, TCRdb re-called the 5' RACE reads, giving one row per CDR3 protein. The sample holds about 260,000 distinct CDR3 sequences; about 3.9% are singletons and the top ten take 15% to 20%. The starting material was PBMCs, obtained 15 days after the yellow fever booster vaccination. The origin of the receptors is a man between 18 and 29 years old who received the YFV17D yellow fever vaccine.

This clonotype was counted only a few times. CDR3 residues: CASSLVGGRSSYNEQFF. CDR3 sequence (DNA): TGTGCCAGCAGCTTGGTCGGGGGGAGGAGCTCCTACAATGAGCAGTTCTTC. The genes are TRBV7-2 and TRBJ2-1, with 7 bases aligning to TRBD2. J was trimmed by 0 bases and V by 3 bases; bases with no gene match: 8. The length of the CDR3 is 17 residues. CDR1 SGHTA and CDR2 FQGNSA come from the germline V gene.

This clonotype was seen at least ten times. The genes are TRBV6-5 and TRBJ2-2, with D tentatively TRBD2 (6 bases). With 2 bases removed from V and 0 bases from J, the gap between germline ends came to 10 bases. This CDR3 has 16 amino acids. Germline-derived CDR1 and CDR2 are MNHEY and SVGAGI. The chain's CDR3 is CASSYQGLTNTGELFF. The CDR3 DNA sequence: TGTGCCAGCAGTTACCAGGGACTTACGAACACCGGGGAGCTGTTTTTT.